This TCR beta chain was observed in a study of T-cell reconstitution after alpha-beta-depleted transplantation in children. Germline values: CDR1 KGHDR, CDR2 SFDVKD. V lost 4 bases and J lost 3, with 15 bases in between. This CDR3 has 16 amino acids. This clonotype was recorded at least ten times. As it was prepared, the TCRbeta library received unique molecular identifiers. In TCRdb, the PCR reads were re-called with MiXCR into one record per CDR3 protein. The table shows hundreds of thousands of distinct CDR3 sequences, with around 12% occurring only once. This material consisted of PBMCs from the stem cell graft donor, taken from the stem cell graft. This sequence originates from a human donor who donated a stem cell graft to a child with acute lymphoblastic leukemia. The chain employs TRBV24-1 and TRBJ2-1; the D gene could be TRBD1 or TRBD2 (6 bases each). The CDR3 protein is CATSDTWRGNYNEQFF. In DNA form, the CDR3 reads TGTGCCACCAGTGACACCTGGAGGGGGAACTACAATGAGCAGTTCTTC.